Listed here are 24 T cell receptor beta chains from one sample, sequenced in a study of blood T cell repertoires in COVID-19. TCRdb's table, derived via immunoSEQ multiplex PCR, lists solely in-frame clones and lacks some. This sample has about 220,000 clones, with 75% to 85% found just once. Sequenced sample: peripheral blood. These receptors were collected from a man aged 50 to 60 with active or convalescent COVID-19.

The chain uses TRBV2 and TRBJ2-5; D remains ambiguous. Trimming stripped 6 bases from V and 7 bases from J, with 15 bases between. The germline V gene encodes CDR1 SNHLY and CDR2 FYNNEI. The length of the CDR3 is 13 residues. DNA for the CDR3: TGTGCCAGCAGCGAATCCAATCAGGCGACCCAGTACTTC. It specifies CASSESNQATQYF.

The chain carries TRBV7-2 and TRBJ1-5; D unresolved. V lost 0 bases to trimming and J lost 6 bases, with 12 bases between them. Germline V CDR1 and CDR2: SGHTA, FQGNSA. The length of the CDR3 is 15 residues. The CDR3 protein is CASSLAAAGSQPQHF. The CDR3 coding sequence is TGTGCCAGCAGCTTAGCGGCCGCCGGGAGTCAGCCCCAGCATTTT.

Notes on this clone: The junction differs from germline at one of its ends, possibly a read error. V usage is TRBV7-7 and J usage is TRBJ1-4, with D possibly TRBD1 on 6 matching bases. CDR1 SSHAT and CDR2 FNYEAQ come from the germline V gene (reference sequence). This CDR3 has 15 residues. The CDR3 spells CASSLESGDREKLFF. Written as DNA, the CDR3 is TGTGCTAGCAGCTTAGAATCAGGGGACCGGGAAAAACTGTTTTTT. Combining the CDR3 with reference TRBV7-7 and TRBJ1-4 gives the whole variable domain GAGVSQSPRYKVTKRGQDVTLRCDPISSHATLYWYQQALGQGPEFLTYFNYEAQPDKSGLPSDRFSAERPEGSISTLTIQRTEQRDSAMYRCASSLESGDREKLFFGSGTQLSVL.

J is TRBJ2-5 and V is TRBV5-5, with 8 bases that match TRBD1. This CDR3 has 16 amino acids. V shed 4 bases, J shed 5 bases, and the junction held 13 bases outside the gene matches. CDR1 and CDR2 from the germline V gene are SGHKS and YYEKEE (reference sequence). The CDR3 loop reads CASSRTGWRVEETQYF. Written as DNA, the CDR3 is TGTGCCAGCAGCCGGACAGGGTGGAGGGTAGAGGAGACCCAGTACTTC.

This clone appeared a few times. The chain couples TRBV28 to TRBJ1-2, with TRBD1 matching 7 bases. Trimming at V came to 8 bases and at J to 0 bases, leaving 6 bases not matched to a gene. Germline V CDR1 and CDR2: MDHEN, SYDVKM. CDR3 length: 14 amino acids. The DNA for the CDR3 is TGTGCCAGCGCGTTACAGGGGACTAACTATGGCTACACCTTC. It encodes CASALQGTNYGYTF.

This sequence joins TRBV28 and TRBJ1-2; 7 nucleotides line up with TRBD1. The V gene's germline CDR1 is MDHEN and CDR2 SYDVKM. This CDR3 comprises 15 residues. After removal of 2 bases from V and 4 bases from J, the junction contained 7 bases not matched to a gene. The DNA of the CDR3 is TGTGCCAGCAGTTTACTAGGGGGCAGGATCTATGGCTACACCTTC. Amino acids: CASSLLGGRIYGYTF.

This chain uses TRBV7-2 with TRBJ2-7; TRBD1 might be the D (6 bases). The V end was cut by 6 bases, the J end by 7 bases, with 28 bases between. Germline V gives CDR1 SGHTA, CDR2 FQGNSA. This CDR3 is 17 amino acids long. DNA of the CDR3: TGTGCCAGCAGGTCTCAGCCTGGACAGCCCCTTTACGGTGAGCAGTACTTC. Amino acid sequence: CASRSQPGQPLYGEQYF.

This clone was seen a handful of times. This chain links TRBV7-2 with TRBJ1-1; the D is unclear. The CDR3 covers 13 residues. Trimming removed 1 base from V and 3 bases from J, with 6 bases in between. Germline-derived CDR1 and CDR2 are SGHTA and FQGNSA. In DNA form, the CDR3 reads TGTGCCAGCAGCTTAGAGAGGGACACTGAAGCTTTCTTT. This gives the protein CASSLERDTEAFF.

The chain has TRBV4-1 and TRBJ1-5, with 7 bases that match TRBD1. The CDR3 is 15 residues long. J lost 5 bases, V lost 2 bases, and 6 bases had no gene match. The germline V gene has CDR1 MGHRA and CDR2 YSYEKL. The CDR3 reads CASSQLNRGDQPQHF. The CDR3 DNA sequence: TGCGCCAGCAGCCAATTGAACAGGGGTGATCAGCCCCAGCATTTT.

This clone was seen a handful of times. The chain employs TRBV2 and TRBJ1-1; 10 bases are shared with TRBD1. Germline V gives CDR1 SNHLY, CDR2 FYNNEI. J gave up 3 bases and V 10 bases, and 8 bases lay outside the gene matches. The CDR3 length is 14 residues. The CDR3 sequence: CATRDRGKDTEAFF. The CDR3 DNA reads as TGTGCCACCCGGGACAGGGGTAAGGACACTGAAGCTTTCTTT.

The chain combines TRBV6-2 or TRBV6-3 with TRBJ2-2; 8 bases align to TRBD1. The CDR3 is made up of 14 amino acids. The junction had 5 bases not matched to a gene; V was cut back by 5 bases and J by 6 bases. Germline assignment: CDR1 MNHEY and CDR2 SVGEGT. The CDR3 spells CASSGQGGPGELFF. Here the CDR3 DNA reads TGTGCCAGCAGTGGACAGGGCGGGCCCGGGGAGCTGTTTTTT.

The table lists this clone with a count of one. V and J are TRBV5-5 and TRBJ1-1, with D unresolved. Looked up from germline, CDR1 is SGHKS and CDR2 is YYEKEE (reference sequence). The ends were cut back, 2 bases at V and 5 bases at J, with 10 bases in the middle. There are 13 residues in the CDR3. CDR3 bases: TGTGCCAGCAGCTTCGGGGAGTGGACTGAAGCTTTCTTT. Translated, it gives CASSFGEWTEAFF.

CDR3 region: CASSSERDPSYNEQFF. For the CDR3, the DNA is TGTGCCAGCAGCTCCGAGCGGGACCCCTCCTACAATGAGCAGTTCTTC. This chain connects TRBV7-8 to TRBJ2-1, with TRBD2 identical over 7 bases. Germline CDR1 is SGHVS and CDR2 is FQNEAQ. CDR3 length: 16 amino acids. V lost 4 bases to trimming and J lost 0 bases; unmatched junction nucleotides: 6.

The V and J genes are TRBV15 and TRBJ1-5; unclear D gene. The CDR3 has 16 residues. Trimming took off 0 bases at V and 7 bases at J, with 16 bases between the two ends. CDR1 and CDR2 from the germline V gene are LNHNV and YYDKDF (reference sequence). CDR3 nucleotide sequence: TGTGCCACCAGCAGAGATTCACGGGTTAGGAGACAGCCCCAGCATTTT. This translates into CATSRDSRVRRQPQHF.

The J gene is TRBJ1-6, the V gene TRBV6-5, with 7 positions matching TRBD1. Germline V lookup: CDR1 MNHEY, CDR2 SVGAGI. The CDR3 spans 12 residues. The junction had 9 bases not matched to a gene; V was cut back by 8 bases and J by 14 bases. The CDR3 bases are TGTGCCAGCCTTTTCGACAGGGTCGCCCTCCACTTT. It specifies CASLFDRVALHF.

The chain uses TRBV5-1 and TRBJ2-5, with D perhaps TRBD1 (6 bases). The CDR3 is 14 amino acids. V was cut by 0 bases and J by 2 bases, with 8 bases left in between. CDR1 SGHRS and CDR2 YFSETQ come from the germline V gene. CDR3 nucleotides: TGCGCCAGCAGCTTGGGACAGGCACAAGAGACCCAGTACTTC. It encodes CASSLGQAQETQYF.

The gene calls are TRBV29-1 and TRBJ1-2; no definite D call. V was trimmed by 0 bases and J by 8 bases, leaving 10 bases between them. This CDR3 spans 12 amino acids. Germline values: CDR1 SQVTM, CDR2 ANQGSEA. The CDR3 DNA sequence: TGCAGCGTTGAAGACAATCCTATGGGCTACACCTTC. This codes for CSVEDNPMGYTF.

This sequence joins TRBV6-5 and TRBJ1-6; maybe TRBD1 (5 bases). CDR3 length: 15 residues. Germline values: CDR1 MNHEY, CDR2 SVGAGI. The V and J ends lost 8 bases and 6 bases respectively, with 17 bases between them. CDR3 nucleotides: TGTGCCAGCGGTCACGACAGCCTCGGTAATTCACCCCTCCACTTT. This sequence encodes CASGHDSLGNSPLHF.

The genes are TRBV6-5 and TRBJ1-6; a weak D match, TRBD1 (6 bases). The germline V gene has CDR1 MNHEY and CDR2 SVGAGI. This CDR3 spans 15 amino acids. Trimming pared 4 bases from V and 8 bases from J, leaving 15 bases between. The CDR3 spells CASSSYRTDHSPLHF. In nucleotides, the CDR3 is TGTGCCAGCAGTTCCTATAGGACAGATCATTCACCCCTCCACTTT.

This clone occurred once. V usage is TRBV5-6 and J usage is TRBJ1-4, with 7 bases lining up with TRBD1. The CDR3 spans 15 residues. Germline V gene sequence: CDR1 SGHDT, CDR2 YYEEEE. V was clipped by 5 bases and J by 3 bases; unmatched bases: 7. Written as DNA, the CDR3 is TGTGCCAGCAGTAGACAGGGTTCCGCTAATGAAAAACTGTTTTTT. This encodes CASSRQGSANEKLFF.

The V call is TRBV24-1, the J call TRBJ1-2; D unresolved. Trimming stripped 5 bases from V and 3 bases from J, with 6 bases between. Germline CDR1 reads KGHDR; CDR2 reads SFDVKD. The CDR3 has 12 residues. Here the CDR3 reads CATSGIDYGYTF. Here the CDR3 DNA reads TGTGCCACCAGTGGTATAGACTATGGCTACACCTTC.

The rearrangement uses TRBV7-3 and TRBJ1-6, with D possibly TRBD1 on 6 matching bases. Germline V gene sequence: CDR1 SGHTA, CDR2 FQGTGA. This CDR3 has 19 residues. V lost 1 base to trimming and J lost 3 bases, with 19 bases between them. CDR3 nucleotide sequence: TGTGCCAGCAGCTTAAGGGGCCCCGCAGGGGTGGACTATAATTCACCCCTCCACTTT. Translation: CASSLRGPAGVDYNSPLHF.

The CDR3 sequence: CASSPDRAATNEKLFF. For the CDR3, the DNA is TGCGCCAGCAGCCCCGACAGGGCTGCAACTAATGAAAAACTGTTTTTT. J is TRBJ1-4 and V is TRBV5-1, with 7 bases fitting TRBD1. Per the germline V gene, CDR1 is SGHRS and CDR2 is YFSETQ. V shed 4 bases, J shed 0 bases, and the junction held 6 bases outside the gene matches. This CDR3 is built from 16 residues. Filled out from reference TRBV5-1 and TRBJ1-4, the complete variable domain reads KAGVTQTPRYLIKTRGQQVTLSCSPISGHRSVSWYQQTPGQGLQFLFEYFSETQRNKGNFPGRFSGRQFSNSRSEMNVSTLELGDSALYLCASSPDRAATNEKLFFGSGTQLSVL.

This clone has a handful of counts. The CDR3, as DNA: TGTGCCAGCTCACCCTTGACAGGGGCCGTCAATTCACCCCTCCACTTT. This translates into CASSPLTGAVNSPLHF. The chain couples TRBV18 to TRBJ1-6; 8 bases fit TRBD1. Losses at the gene ends were 3 bases for V and 7 bases for J; bases not matched to a gene: 8. The CDR3 consists of 16 residues. CDR1 and CDR2 from the germline V gene are KGHSH and LQKENI.